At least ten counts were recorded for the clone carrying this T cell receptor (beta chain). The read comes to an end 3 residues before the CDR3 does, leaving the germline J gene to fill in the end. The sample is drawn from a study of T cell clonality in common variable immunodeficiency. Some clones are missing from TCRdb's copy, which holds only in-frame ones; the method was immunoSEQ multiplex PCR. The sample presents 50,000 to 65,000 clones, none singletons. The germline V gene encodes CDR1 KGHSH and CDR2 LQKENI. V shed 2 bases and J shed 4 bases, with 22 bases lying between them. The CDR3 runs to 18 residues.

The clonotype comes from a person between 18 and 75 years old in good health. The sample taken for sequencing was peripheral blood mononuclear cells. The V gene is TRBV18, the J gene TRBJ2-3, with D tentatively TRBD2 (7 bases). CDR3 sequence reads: CASSPNVGGSNRADTQYF. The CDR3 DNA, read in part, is TGTGCCAGCTCACCAAATGTTGGCGGGAGTAACAGGGCAGATACG. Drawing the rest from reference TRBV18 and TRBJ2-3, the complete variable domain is NAGVMQNPRHLVRRRGQEARLRCSPMKGHSHVYWYRQLPEEGLKFMVYLQKENIIDESGMPKERFSAEFPKEGPSILRIQQVVRGDSAAYFCASSPNVGGSNRADTQYFGPGTRLTVL.